This entry lists 27 T cell receptor beta chains sequenced from one sample in a study of T cell repertoires in cytomegalovirus infection. These TCRs' antigens remain unknown. One entry per CDR3 protein, called by TCRdb with MiXCR from the reads. The sample shows approximately 910,000 distinct CDR3 sequences, approximately 31% of them seen only once. The sample here was cultured CD8+ T cells from PBMCs, taken from culture after CMV antigen stimulation. These receptors were collected from a human donor in good health (CMV status not recorded). Some clones in this sample may be carry-over from other donors' samples.

This clonotype was found many times. The V call is TRBV7-9, the J call TRBJ2-3; 8 bases map to TRBD1. The V segment lost 5 bases and the J segment 4 bases; nucleotides outside the gene matches: 11. This CDR3 has 16 amino acids. Germline V lookup: CDR1 SEHNR, CDR2 FQNEAQ (reference sequence). The CDR3 spells CASSPGQGAISDTQYF. CDR3 DNA: TGTGCCAGCAGCCCCGGGCAGGGGGCGATCTCAGATACGCAGTATTTT.

In DNA, the CDR3 is TGTGCCAGCGGATCTCTCCCAGGCACAGATACGCAGTATTTT. This sequence encodes CASGSLPGTDTQYF. The chain carries TRBV2 and TRBJ2-3; unclear D gene. The germline V and J ends were trimmed by 8 bases and 1 base, with 13 bases remaining between them. The germline gives CDR1 SNHLY, CDR2 FYNNEI. The CDR3 spans 14 residues.

V usage is TRBV6-5 and J usage is TRBJ2-1; no firm D call. CDR3 size: 13 residues. Per the germline V gene, CDR1 is MNHEY and CDR2 is SVGAGI. The V gene lost 0 bases and the J gene lost 8 bases, with 8 bases spanning the gap. For the CDR3, the DNA is TGTGCCAGCAGTTACTCAGAGACCTATGAGCAGTTCTTC. Its protein product is CASSYSETYEQFF.

This clonotype has more than one count but fewer than ten. The chain links TRBV28 to TRBJ2-7, with D tentatively TRBD1 (6 bases). The V end was cut by 6 bases, the J end by 3 bases, with 15 bases between. The CDR3 contains 14 residues. Per germline, CDR1 MDHEN and CDR2 SYDVKM. The CDR3 nucleotides are TGTGCCAGCAGCCAGGGGACGGATAACTACGAGCAGTACTTC. Protein sequence: CASSQGTDNYEQYF.

The chain is built from TRBV6-6 and TRBJ1-1, with D uncertain. This CDR3 is 15 amino acids long. Trimming pared 0 bases from V and 0 bases from J, leaving 8 bases between. CDR1 MNHNY and CDR2 SVGAGI come from the germline V gene (reference sequence). For the CDR3, the DNA is TGTGCCAGCAGTTACTCTACGCTCTTGAACACTGAAGCTTTCTTT. Encoded protein: CASSYSTLLNTEAFF.

This clonotype occurred a few times. This rearrangement joins TRBV4-1 to TRBJ1-1; D perhaps matches TRBD1 (5 bases). Trimming removed 3 bases from V and 5 bases from J, with 13 bases in between. Germline V gene lookup returns CDR1 MGHRA and CDR2 YSYEKL. The length of the CDR3 is 14 residues. This CDR3 is CASSQGTLGTEAFF. The CDR3 DNA reads as TGCGCCAGCAGCCAGGGGACCCTAGGGACTGAAGCTTTCTTT.

This clonotype was observed a handful of times. The CDR3 DNA is TGCAGCGCCAGTAGGGGGTTAGATAGCAATCAGCCCCAGCATTTT. Encoded protein: CSASRGLDSNQPQHF. The chain employs TRBV29-1 and TRBJ1-5; the D gene is possibly TRBD1 (6 bases). Germline CDR1 SQVTM, CDR2 ANQGSEA. The V gene lost 7 bases and the J gene lost 0 bases, with 16 bases spanning the gap. CDR3 length: 15 residues.

This chain uses TRBV7-8 with TRBJ2-5; D may be TRBD2 (6 bases). The CDR3 runs to 17 residues. Germline values: CDR1 SGHVS, CDR2 FQNEAQ. Trimming removed 6 bases at V and 0 bases at J, with 20 bases between. The CDR3 here is CASRPRGGTTYQETQYF. The DNA for the CDR3 is TGTGCCAGCAGGCCCCGGGGAGGCACGACCTACCAAGAGACCCAGTACTTC.

This clonotype was detected only a few times. V and J are TRBV4-1 and TRBJ1-2, with a tentative D call TRBD1 (6 bases). CDR3 length: 15 residues. V was cut by 1 base and J by 2 bases, with 11 bases left in between. CDR1 is MGHRA and CDR2 is YSYEKL in the germline V gene. In nucleotides, the CDR3 is TGCGCCAGCAGCCAAGTAGGAGGGGGGAACTATGGCTACACCTTC. Its protein product is CASSQVGGGNYGYTF.

The chain links TRBV12-3 or TRBV12-4 to TRBJ2-2, with TRBD2 identical over 13 bases. CDR3 length equals 16 residues. The V segment lost 6 bases and the J segment 4 bases; nucleotides outside the gene matches: 5. The CDR3, as DNA: TGTGCCAGCAGGCCTACTAGCGGGGGGGCCACCGGGGAGCTGTTTTTT. Translation gives CASRPTSGGATGELFF.

In nucleotides, the CDR3 is TGTGCCAGCAGTTACTCGAAAGGGAGGGATTTGGACGAGCAGTACTTC. Translation gives CASSYSKGRDLDEQYF. The chain uses TRBV6-6 and TRBJ2-7; 7 bases map to TRBD2. This CDR3 contains 16 residues. Per germline, CDR1 MNHNY and CDR2 SVGAGI (reference sequence). V shed 0 bases and J 5 bases; nucleotides not matched to a gene: 10.

V gene TRBV12-3 or TRBV12-4 combines with J gene TRBJ2-4; D gene uncertain. CDR3 length equals 17 residues. V was trimmed by 1 base and J by 2 bases, leaving 15 bases between them. CDR3 in amino acids: CASSLVQTLLTKNIQYF. The CDR3 nucleotides are TGTGCCAGCAGTTTAGTACAGACTCTTCTAACCAAAAACATTCAGTACTTC.

The J gene is TRBJ2-1, the V gene TRBV13; TRBD1 agrees at 7 bases. Germline V gives CDR1 PRHDT, CDR2 FYEKMQ (reference sequence). The V and J ends lost 3 bases and 5 bases, in that order; junction bases with no gene match: 4. The CDR3 has 14 residues. CDR3 bases: TGTGCCAGCAGCTTTGTTACAGGGGACAATGAGCAGTTCTTC. Protein: CASSFVTGDNEQFF.

This clonotype was seen a few times. V is TRBV7-6 and J is TRBJ1-5; tentatively, D is TRBD1 (6 bases). This CDR3 contains 15 residues. Trimming shortened V by 5 bases and J by 5 bases, and 16 bases separated the two germline ends. Germline lookup yields CDR1 SGHVS and CDR2 FNYEAQ. The DNA of the CDR3 is TGTGCCAGCAGCCCTAGGGGGGCCGGGGATCAGCCCCAGCATTTT. As protein: CASSPRGAGDQPQHF.

This clonotype was picked up a small number of times. V and J are TRBV12-5 and TRBJ1-2; maybe TRBD1 (6 bases). The CDR3 consists of 15 residues. Germline CDR1 LGHNT, CDR2 FRNRAP. V shed 0 bases and J shed 5 bases, with 13 bases lying between them. In nucleotides, the CDR3 is TGTGCTAGTGGTTTGGTCCGCAGGGGAAGGTATGGCTACACCTTC. Protein sequence: CASGLVRRGRYGYTF. Combining the CDR3 with reference TRBV12-5 and TRBJ1-2 gives the whole variable domain DARVTQTPRHKVTEMGQEVTMRCQPILGHNTVFWYRQTMMQGLELLAYFRNRAPLDDSGMPKDRFSAEMPDATLATLKIQPSEPRDSAVYFCASGLVRRGRYGYTFGSGTRLTVV.

This clonotype was found many times. The genes are TRBV7-2 and TRBJ2-3; 9 positions agree with TRBD2. The CDR3 is made up of 17 amino acids. V lost 6 bases to trimming and J lost 0 bases; unmatched junction nucleotides: 10. Per germline, CDR1 SGHTA and CDR2 FQGNSA. CDR3 bases: TGTGCCAGCAGTGGCGGGGGGGACTACGGAAGCACAGATACGCAGTATTTT. Translating gives CASSGGGDYGSTDTQYF.

V gene TRBV6-5 combines with J gene TRBJ2-1; 7 bases line up with TRBD2. The CDR3 runs to 18 residues. V lost 2 bases, J lost 4 bases, and 14 bases stayed unmatched. Germline lookup yields CDR1 MNHEY and CDR2 SVGAGI. CDR3 loop: CASSYGLAVKSGYNEQFF. CDR3 sequence (DNA): TGTGCCAGCAGTTACGGGCTAGCGGTCAAATCAGGGTACAATGAGCAGTTCTTC.

This clonotype was counted a few times. The V call is TRBV12-2, the J call TRBJ2-7; the D call in the table, TRBD1, was not verified against the DNA. TRBV12-2 constitutes a pseudogene. The CDR3 loop spans 15 amino acids. The CDR3 sequence: CASRSGGGGSYEQYF. The CDR3 bases are TGTGCAAGTCGCTCTGGGGGAGGGGGCTCCTACGAGCAGTACTTC.

The chain couples TRBV28 to TRBJ1-1; 7 positions agree with TRBD1. The germline CDR1 and CDR2 sequences are MDHEN and SYDVKM. The CDR3 length is 13 residues. The V and J ends lost 6 bases and 6 bases, in that order; junction bases with no gene match: 7. The CDR3 region is CASRSQGWAEAFF. CDR3 bases: TGTGCCAGCAGGTCACAGGGGTGGGCTGAAGCTTTCTTT.

The V gene is TRBV27, the J gene TRBJ2-2, with D possibly being TRBD2 (6 bases). Germline loops: CDR1 MNHEY, CDR2 SMNVEV (reference sequence). The V and J ends lost 10 bases and 6 bases respectively, with 15 bases between them. The length of the CDR3 is 13 residues. This chain's CDR3 is CATGVVGSGELFF. The CDR3 bases are TGTGCCACGGGGGTGGTTGGGTCCGGGGAGCTGTTTTTT.

This clonotype was observed a handful of times. The chain uses TRBV11-2 and TRBJ2-4; 7 nucleotides line up with TRBD2. Looked up from germline, CDR1 is SGHAT and CDR2 is FQNNGV. This CDR3 comprises 21 residues. V shed 4 bases, J shed 1 base, and the junction held 22 bases outside the gene matches. The CDR3 DNA is TGTGCCAGCAGCTCACCCACCAGGGAGGGGAACCCGTCCCTGGCCAAAAACATTCAGTACTTC. Amino acids: CASSSPTREGNPSLAKNIQYF.

J is TRBJ1-1 and V is TRBV28, with 7 positions matching TRBD1. V was clipped by 6 bases and J by 7 bases; unmatched bases: 11. This CDR3 contains 14 residues. Germline values: CDR1 MDHEN, CDR2 SYDVKM. The CDR3 here is CASSPGQVFSEAFF. CDR3 DNA sequence: TGTGCCAGCAGCCCCGGACAGGTTTTTAGTGAAGCTTTCTTT.

The chain is built from TRBV7-9 and TRBJ2-7, with 8 positions matching TRBD2. The V and J ends lost 8 bases and 6 bases, in that order; junction bases with no gene match: 3. This CDR3 region has 11 residues. CDR1 is SEHNR, CDR2 FQNEAQ, per germline (reference sequence). The CDR3 reads CASRGGTEQYV. The CDR3 DNA reads as TGTGCCAGCCGGGGGGGGACCGAGCAGTACGTC.

The sample holds a few counts of this clonotype. The rearrangement links TRBV6-1 to TRBJ1-5; D is unclear. Germline CDR1 MNHNS, CDR2 SASEGT. V lost 6 bases, J lost 0 bases, and 9 bases lay in between. This CDR3 comprises 14 residues. CDR3 nucleotides: TGTGCCAGCAGGTTTGGTAGTAGCAATCAGCCCCAGCATTTT. It specifies CASRFGSSNQPQHF.

This chain uses TRBV4-1 with TRBJ1-4; D is perhaps TRBD1 (5 bases). There are 16 residues in the CDR3. Trimming shortened V by 0 bases and J by 7 bases, and 15 bases separated the two germline ends. From germline, CDR1 is MGHRA and CDR2 YSYEKL. CDR3 sequence reads: CASSQDLRGLGEKLFF. Here the CDR3 DNA reads TGCGCCAGCAGCCAAGATCTGAGGGGCTTGGGTGAAAAACTGTTTTTT.

The chain links TRBV13 to TRBJ2-3, with 7 bases fitting TRBD2. Germline CDR1 is PRHDT and CDR2 is FYEKMQ (reference sequence). The CDR3 spans 14 residues. The V gene end was trimmed by 5 bases and the J gene end by 3 bases; junction bases not matched to a gene: 5. In DNA form, the CDR3 reads TGTGCCAGCAGCCTTAGTAGCGGGACAGATACGCAGTATTTT. It specifies CASSLSSGTDTQYF.

The V call is TRBV2, the J call TRBJ2-6; no reliable D call. The germline V gene has CDR1 SNHLY and CDR2 FYNNEI. This CDR3 spans 17 amino acids. Trimming stripped 0 bases from V and 0 bases from J, with 9 bases between. This chain's CDR3 is CASSEAVRSSGANVLTF. CDR3 bases: TGTGCCAGCAGTGAAGCTGTAAGGAGCTCTGGGGCCAACGTCCTGACTTTC.